Reported below is one T cell receptor (beta chain). The germline V gene has CDR1 MNHEY and CDR2 SMNVEV (reference sequence). The V and J ends lost 2 bases and 8 bases respectively, with 19 bases between them. CDR3 size: 16 residues. This sample was included in a study of blood T cell repertoires in COVID-19. Measured with immunoSEQ multiplex PCR; TCRdb has only the in-frame clones, and not every one. This table has 310,000 or so clones, about 90% appearing once. This chain uses TRBV27 with TRBJ2-1, with D possibly TRBD1 on 6 matching bases. The source is a young woman with COVID-19, enrolled during active disease. The sequencing sample was made of peripheral blood. Here the CDR3 DNA reads TGTGCCAGCAGTTTACATTGGACAGAATTCTATGATGAGCAGTTCTTC. Translated: CASSLHWTEFYDEQFF.